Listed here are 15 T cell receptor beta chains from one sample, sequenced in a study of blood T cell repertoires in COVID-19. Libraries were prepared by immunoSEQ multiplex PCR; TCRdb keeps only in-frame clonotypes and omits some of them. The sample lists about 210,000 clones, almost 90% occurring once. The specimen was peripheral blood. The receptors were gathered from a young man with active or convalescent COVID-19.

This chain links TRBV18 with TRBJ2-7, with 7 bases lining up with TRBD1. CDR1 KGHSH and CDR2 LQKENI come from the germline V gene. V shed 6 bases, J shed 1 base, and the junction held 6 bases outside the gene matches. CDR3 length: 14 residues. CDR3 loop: CASSQGQLSYEQYF. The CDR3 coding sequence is TGTGCCAGCTCCCAGGGACAGCTATCCTACGAGCAGTACTTC.

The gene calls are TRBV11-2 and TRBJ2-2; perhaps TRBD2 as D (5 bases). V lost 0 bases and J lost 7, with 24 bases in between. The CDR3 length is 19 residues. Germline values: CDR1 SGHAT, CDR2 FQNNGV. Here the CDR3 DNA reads TGTGCCAGCAGCTTAGATCGAGGAGGCTCTGTGCAGGCCAGCGGGGAGCTGTTTTTT. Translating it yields CASSLDRGGSVQASGELFF.

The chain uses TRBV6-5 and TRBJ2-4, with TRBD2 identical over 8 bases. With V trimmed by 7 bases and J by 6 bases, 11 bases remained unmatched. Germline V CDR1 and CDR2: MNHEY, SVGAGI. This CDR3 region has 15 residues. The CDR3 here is CASTGYGGGRNIQYF. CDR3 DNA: TGTGCCAGCACGGGGTACGGGGGGGGAAGAAACATTCAGTACTTC.

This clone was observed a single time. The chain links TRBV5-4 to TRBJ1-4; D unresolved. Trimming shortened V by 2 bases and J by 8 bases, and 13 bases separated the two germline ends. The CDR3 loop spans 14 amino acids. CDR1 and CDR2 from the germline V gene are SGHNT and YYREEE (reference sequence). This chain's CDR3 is CASSFERVREKLFF. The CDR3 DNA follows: TGTGCCAGCAGCTTTGAGAGGGTGCGCGAAAAACTGTTTTTT.

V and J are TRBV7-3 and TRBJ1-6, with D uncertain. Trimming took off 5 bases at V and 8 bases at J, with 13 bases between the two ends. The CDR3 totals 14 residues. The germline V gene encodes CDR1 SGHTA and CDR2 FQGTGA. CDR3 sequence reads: CASSIEGLDSPLHF. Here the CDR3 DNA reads TGTGCCAGCAGCATCGAGGGCTTGGATTCACCCCTCCACTTT.

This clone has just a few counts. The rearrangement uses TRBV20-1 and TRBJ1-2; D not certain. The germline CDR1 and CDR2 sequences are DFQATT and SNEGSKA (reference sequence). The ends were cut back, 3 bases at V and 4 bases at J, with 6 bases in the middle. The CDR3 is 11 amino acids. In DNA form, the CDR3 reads TGCAGTGCTAGTGTCCTCTATGGCTACACCTTC. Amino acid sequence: CSASVLYGYTF.

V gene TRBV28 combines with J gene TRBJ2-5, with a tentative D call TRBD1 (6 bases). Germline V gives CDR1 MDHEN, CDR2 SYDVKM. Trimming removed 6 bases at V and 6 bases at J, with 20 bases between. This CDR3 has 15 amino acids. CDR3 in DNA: TGTGCCAGCAGGAGGGTTCCGGGACAATTCCAGACCCAGTACTTC. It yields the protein CASRRVPGQFQTQYF.

The DNA of the CDR3 is TGTGCCAGCAGGGGGACAGGGGGAAACACTGAAGCTTTCTTT. This encodes CASRGTGGNTEAFF. The chain combines TRBV28 with TRBJ1-1, with TRBD1 matching 11 bases. Per the germline V gene, CDR1 is MDHEN and CDR2 is SYDVKM. CDR3 length: 14 residues. The J segment lost 2 bases and the V segment lost 6 bases, leaving 2 bases of the junction unmatched.

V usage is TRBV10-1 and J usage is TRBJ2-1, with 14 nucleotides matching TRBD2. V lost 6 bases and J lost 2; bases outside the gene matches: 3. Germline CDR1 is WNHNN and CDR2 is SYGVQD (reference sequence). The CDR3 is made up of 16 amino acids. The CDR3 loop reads CASSGTSGSAYNEQFF. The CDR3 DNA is TGCGCCAGCAGCGGGACTAGCGGGAGTGCCTACAATGAGCAGTTCTTC.

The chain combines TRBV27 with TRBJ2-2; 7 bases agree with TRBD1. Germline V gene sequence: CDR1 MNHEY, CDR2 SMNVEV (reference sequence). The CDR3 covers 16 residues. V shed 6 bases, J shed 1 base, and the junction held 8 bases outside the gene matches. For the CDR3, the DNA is TGTGCCAGCAGGGTGGGACAGATGCTGAACACCGGGGAGCTGTTTTTT. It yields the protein CASRVGQMLNTGELFF.

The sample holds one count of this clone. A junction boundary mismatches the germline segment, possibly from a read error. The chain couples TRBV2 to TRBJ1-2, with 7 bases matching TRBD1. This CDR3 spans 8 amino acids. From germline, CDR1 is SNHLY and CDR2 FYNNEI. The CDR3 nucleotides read TGTGCCAGCAGGGGACAGAGCTTC. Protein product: CASRGQSF.

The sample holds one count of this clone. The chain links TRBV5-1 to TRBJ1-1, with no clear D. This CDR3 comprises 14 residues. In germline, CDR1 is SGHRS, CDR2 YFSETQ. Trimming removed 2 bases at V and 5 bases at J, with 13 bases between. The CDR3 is CASSLRPGETEAFF. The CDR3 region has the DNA TGCGCCAGCAGCTTAAGGCCGGGAGAGACTGAAGCTTTCTTT.

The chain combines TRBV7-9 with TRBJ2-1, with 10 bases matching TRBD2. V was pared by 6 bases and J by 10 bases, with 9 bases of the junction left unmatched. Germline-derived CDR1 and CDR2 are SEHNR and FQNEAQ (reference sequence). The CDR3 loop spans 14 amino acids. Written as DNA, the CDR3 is TGTGCCAGCAGAGGGTATACTAGCGGGGACGAGCAGTTCTTC. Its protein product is CASRGYTSGDEQFF.

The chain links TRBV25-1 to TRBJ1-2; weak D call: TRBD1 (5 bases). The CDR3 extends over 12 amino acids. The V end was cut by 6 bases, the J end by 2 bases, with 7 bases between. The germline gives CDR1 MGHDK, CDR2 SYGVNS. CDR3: CASSGGNYGYTF. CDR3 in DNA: TGTGCCAGCAGCGGGGGAAACTATGGCTACACCTTC.

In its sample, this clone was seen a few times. The CDR3 loop is CASRPGQGRDYGYTF. The CDR3 bases are TGTGCCAGCAGACCAGGACAGGGACGGGACTATGGCTACACCTTC. The rearrangement links TRBV5-4 to TRBJ1-2; 8 nucleotides match TRBD1. The CDR3 sequence is 15 residues long. Germline V gene data show CDR1 as SGHNT and CDR2 as YYREEE (reference sequence). V trimming: 5 bases; J trimming: 3 bases; junction bases outside the gene matches: 9.